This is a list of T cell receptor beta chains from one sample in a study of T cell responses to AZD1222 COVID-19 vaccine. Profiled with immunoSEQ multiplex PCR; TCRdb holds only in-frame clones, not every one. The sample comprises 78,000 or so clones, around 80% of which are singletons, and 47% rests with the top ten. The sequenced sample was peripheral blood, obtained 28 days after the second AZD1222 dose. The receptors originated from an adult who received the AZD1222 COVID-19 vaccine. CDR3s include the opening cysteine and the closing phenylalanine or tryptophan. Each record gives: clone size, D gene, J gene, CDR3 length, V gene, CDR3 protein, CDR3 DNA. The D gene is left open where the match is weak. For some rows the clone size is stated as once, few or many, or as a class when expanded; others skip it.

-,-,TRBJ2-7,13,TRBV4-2,CASSQAGDYEQYF,TGTGCCAGCAGCCAAGCCGGAGACTACGAGCAGTACTTC
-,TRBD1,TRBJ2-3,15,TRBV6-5,CASRGRDRVGDTQYF,TGTGCCAGCAGGGGCCGGGACAGGGTGGGAGATACGCAGTATTTT
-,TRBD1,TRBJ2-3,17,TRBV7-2,CASSLVGGQGNADTQYF,TGTGCCAGCAGCTTAGTAGGCGGACAGGGAAACGCAGATACGCAGTATTTT
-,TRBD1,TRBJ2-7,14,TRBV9,CASSVWDRGYEQYF,TGTGCCAGCAGCGTGTGGGACAGGGGCTACGAGCAGTACTTC
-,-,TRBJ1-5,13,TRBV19,CASSSSDHQPQHF,TGTGCCAGTAGTAGCTCTGATCATCAGCCCCAGCATTTT
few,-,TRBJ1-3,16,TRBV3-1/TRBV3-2,CASSQEYTALGNTIYF,TGTGCCAGCAGCCAAGAATATACAGCCCTTGGAAACACCATATATTTT
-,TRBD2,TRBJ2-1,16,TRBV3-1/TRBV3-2,CASSQDRLAGVDEQFF,TGTGCCAGCAGCCAAGATCGCCTAGCGGGAGTCGATGAGCAGTTCTTC
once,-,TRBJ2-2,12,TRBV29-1,CSGHGQSGELFF,TGCAGCGGCCACGGACAGTCCGGGGAGCTGTTTTTT
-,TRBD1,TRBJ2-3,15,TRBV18,CASSPRDSSTDTQYF,TGTGCCAGCTCACCACGGGACAGTAGCACAGATACGCAGTATTTT
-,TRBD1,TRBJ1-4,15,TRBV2,CASRGTGAENEKLFF,TGTGCCAGCAGGGGCACAGGGGCCGAAAATGAAAAACTGTTTTTT
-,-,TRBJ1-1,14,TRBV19,CASSIESVNTEAFF,TGTGCCAGTAGTATAGAGAGTGTGAACACTGAAGCTTTCTTT
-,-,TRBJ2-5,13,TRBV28,CASSRQGRETQYF,TGTGCCAGCAGTCGGCAGGGCAGGGAGACCCAGTACTTC
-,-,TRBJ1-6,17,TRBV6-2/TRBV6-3,CASSSWGIGQQNSPLHF,TGTGCCAGCAGTTCCTGGGGGATAGGACAGCAAAATTCACCCCTCCACTTT
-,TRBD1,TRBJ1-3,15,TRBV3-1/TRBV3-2,CASSLRTGSGNTIYF,TGTGCCAGCAGCCTTAGGACAGGCTCTGGAAACACCATATATTTT
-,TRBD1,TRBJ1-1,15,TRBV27,CASSAGQGMNTEAFF,TGTGCCAGCAGTGCGGGACAGGGGATGAACACTGAAGCTTTCTTT
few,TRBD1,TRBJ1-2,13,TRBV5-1,CASSPGQGEGYTF,TGCGCCAGCAGTCCAGGACAGGGCGAAGGCTACACCTTC
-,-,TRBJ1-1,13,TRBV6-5,CASRQGLNTEAFF,TGTGCCAGCAGACAGGGTCTGAACACTGAAGCTTTCTTT
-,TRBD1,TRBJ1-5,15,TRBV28,CASSSRDRGDQPQHF,TGTGCCAGCAGTTCCCGGGACAGAGGCGATCAGCCCCAGCATTTT
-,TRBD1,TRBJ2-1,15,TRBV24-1,CATSDPKGQINEQFF,TGTGCCACCAGTGACCCCAAGGGACAGATCAATGAGCAGTTCTTC
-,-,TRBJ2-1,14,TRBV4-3,CASSQDIGWDEQFF,TGCGCCAGCAGCCAAGATATAGGGTGGGATGAGCAGTTCTTC